This TCR beta chain was documented in a study of T cells expressing NK-cell markers. Study-level information: Sorted CD3+CD56+NKG2C+, CD3+CD56+NKG2C- and CD3+CD56-NKG2C+ T cells provided the TCR beta repertoires.

5'RACE template switching with UMIs produced the TCR beta cDNA. Reprocessing the 5' RACE reads, TCRdb reports a single entry for every CDR3 protein and omits DNA. The sample includes some 120,000 distinct CDR3 sequences. The source is a woman between 18 and 70 years old in good health. Sequencing was carried out using blood T cells: a sorted CD56 or NKG2C T cell subset, CD4+ or CD8+ T cells, or bulk PBMC T cells (not recorded which).

The CDR3 is CASAPTPSGPGEQFF. V and J are TRBV7-3 and TRBJ2-1; TCRdb's D gene call, TRBD2, goes unchecked for lack of DNA. The CDR3 is made up of 15 amino acids. Germline CDR1 and CDR2: SGHTA and FQGTGA. Drawing the rest from reference TRBV7-3 and TRBJ2-1, the complete variable domain is GAGVSQTPSNKVTEKGKYVELRCDPISGHTALYWYRQSLGQGPEFLIYFQGTGAADDSGLPNDRFFAVRPEGSVSTLKIQRTERGDSAVYLCASAPTPSGPGEQFFGPGTRLTVL.